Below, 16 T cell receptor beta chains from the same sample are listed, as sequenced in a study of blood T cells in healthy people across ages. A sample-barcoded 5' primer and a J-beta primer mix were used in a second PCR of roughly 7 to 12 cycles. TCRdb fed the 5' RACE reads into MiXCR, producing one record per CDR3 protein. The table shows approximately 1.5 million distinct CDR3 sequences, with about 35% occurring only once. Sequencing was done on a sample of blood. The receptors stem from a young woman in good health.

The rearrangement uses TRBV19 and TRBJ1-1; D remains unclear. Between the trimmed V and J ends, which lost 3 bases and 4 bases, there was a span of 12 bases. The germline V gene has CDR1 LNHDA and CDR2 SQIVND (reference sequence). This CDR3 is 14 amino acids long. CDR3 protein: CASSIGFGTTEAFF. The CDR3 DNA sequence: TGTGCCAGTAGTATCGGTTTTGGTACCACTGAAGCTTTCTTT.

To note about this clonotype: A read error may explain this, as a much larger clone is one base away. The CDR3 region is CSVMIAGGTYNEQFF. As DNA, the CDR3 is TGCAGCGTTATGATAGCGGGGGGGACCTACAATGAGCAGTTCTTC. The V gene is TRBV29-1, the J gene TRBJ2-1; 11 bases match TRBD2. Trimming at V came to 5 bases and at J to 2 bases, leaving 5 bases not matched to a gene. CDR1 and CDR2 from the germline V gene are SQVTM and ANQGSEA. The CDR3 is made up of 15 amino acids.

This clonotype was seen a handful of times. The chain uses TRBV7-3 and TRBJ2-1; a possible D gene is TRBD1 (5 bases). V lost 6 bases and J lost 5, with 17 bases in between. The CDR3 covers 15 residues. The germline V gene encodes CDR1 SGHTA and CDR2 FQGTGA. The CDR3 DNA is TGTGCCAGCAGTTTGTTTAGGGGCGGTAACAATGAGCAGTTCTTC. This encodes CASSLFRGGNNEQFF. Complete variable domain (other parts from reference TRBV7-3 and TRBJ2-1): GAGVSQTPSNKVTEKGKYVELRCDPISGHTALYWYRQSLGQGPEFLIYFQGTGAADDSGLPNDRFFAVRPEGSVSTLKIQRTERGDSAVYLCASSLFRGGNNEQFFGPGTRLTVL.

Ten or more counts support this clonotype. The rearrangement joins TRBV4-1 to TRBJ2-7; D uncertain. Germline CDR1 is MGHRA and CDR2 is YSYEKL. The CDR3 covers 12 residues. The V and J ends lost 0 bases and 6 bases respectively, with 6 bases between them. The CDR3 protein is CASSQELGEQYF. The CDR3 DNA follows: TGCGCCAGCAGCCAAGAATTGGGCGAGCAGTACTTC.

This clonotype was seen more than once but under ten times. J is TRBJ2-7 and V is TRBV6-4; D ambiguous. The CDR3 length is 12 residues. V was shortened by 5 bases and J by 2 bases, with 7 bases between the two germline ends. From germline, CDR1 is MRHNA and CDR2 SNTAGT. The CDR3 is CASSPLPYEQYF. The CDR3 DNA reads TGTGCCAGCAGTCCCCTCCCCTACGAGCAGTACTTC.

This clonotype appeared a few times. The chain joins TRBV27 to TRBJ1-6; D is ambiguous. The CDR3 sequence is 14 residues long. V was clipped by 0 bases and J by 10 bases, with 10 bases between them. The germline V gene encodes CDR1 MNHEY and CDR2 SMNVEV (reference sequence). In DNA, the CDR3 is TGTGCCAGCAGTTTATCCGCCGTAAGCTCACCCCTCCACTTT. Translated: CASSLSAVSSPLHF.

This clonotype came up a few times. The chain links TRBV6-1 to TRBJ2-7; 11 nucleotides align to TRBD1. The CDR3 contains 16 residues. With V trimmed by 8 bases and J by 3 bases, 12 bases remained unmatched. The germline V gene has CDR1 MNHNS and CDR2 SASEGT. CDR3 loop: CASWGSGTGGIYEQYF. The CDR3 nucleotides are TGTGCCAGCTGGGGATCCGGGACAGGGGGAATCTACGAGCAGTACTTC.

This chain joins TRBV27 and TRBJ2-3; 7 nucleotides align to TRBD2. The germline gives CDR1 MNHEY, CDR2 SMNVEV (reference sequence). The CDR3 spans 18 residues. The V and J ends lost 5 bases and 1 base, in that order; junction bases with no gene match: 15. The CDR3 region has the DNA TGTGCCAGCAGTCCCACCCTAGGGGCGGGAGCACGCACAGATACGCAGTATTTT. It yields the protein CASSPTLGAGARTDTQYF.

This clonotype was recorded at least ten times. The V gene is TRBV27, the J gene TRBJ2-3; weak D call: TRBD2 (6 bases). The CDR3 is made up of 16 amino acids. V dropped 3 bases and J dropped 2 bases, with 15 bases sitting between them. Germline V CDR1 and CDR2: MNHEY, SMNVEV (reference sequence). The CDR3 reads CASSFGSGRNTDTQYF. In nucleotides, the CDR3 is TGTGCCAGCAGTTTCGGGAGCGGCCGAAACACAGATACGCAGTATTTT.

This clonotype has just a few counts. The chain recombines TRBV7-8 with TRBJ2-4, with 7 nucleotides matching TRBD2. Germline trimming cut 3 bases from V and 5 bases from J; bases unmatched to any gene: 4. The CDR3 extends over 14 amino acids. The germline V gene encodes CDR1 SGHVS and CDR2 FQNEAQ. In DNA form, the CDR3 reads TGTGCCAGCAGCTTCGGTACTAGCGAAAACATTCAGTACTTC. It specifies CASSFGTSENIQYF.

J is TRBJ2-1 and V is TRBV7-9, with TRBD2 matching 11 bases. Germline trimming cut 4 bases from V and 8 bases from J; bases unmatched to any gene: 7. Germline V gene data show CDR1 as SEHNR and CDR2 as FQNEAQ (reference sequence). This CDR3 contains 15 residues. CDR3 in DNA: TGTGCCAGCAGCTCAACTAGCGGGGGTTGGGATGAGCAGTTCTTC. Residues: CASSSTSGGWDEQFF.

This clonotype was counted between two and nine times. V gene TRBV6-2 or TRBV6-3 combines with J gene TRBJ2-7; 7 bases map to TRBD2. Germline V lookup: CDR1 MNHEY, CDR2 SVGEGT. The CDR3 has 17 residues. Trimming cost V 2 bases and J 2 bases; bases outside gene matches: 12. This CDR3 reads CASSYPQASGEPYEQYF. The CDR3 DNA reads TGTGCCAGCAGTTACCCACAGGCTAGCGGCGAACCCTACGAGCAGTACTTC.

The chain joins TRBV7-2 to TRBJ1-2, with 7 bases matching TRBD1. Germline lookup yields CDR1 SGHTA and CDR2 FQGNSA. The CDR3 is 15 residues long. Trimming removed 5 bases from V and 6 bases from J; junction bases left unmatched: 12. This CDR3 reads CASSGRTGHLHGYTF. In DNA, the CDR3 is TGTGCCAGCAGCGGGCGGACAGGACACCTCCATGGCTACACCTTC.

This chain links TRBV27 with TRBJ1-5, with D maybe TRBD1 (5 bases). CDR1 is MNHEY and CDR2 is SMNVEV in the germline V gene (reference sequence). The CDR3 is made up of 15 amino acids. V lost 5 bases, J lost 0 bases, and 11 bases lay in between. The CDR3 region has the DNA TGTGCCAGCAGTCACGGGGCGGGTAGCAATCAGCCCCAGCATTTT. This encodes CASSHGAGSNQPQHF.

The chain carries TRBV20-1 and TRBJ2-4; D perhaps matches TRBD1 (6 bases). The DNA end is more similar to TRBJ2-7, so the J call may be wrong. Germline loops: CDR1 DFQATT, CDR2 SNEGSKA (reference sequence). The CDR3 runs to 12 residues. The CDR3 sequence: CSTPPTGYEQYF. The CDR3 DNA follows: TGCAGTACTCCACCGACAGGTTACGAGCAGTACTTC.

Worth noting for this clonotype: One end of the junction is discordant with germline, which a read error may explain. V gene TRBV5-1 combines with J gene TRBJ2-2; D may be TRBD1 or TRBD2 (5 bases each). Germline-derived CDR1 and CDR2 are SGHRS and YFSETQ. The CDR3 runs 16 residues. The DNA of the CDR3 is TGCGCCAGCAGCTTGGGCGACAGCGCGAACACCGGGGAGCGGTTTTTT. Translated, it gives CASSLGDSANTGERFF.